The source of this T cell receptor (beta chain) is a study of blood T cells in healthy people across ages. In the study overall: Capture via template switching afforded approximately one barcoded beta molecule per two T cells.

The study's findings and limits: Researchers said unsorted PBMCs prevented a conclusive naive versus antigen-experienced comparison. There was no known CMV status for donors, so expanded clonotype changes were possibly confounded.

A word on this clonotype: Its antigen is not identified.

Around 10 milliliters of peripheral blood were drawn from each donor. CDR1 and CDR2 from the germline V gene are MNHEY and SVGAGI. With V trimmed by 6 bases and J by 2 bases, 10 bases remained unmatched. The CDR3 is 16 residues long. Sample-barcoded 5' priming and a J-beta primer mix drove a second PCR of roughly 6 to 12 cycles. TCRdb re-derived calls from the 5' RACE reads in MiXCR, one entry per CDR3 protein. The sample yields about 640,000 distinct CDR3 sequences, roughly 41% seen once. The TCR was taken from a man aged 80 or over in good health. V is TRBV6-5 and J is TRBJ2-3, with 8 bases identical to TRBD2. Sequences were obtained from blood. CDR3 in DNA: TGTGCCAGCAGCAAACGGGGGGGCGCGGACACAGATACGCAGTATTTT. This translates into CASSKRGGADTDTQYF.